The next 19 T cell receptor beta chains were all read from a single sample in a study of cytomegalovirus exposure and HLA in healthy donors. PCR amplification relied on 60 Vbeta primers (plus 13 Jbeta primers). Profiling relied on immunoSEQ multiplex PCR, and the TCRdb table lists in-frame clones only, not all of them. This table has about 76,000 clones, under 85% appearing once. The specimen sequenced was PBMCs. These receptors were taken from a woman aged 35 to 49 in good health and CMV-seropositive.

The CDR3 DNA reads TGTGCCAGCAGCCAAAGATTCCATGGTCAGGAGGGATGGTTTGGCTACACCTTC. It translates to CASSQRFHGQEGWFGYTF. The chain is built from TRBV14 and TRBJ1-2; no reliable D call. V was clipped by 2 bases and J by 7 bases, with 26 bases between them. Looked up from germline, CDR1 is SGHDN and CDR2 is FVKESK. The CDR3 spans 18 residues.

The chain joins TRBV29-1 to TRBJ1-5; no clear D gene. The V end was cut by 8 bases, the J end by 3 bases, with 14 bases between. CDR1 is SQVTM, CDR2 ANQGSEA, per germline. The CDR3 runs 13 residues. CDR3: CSIWENHNQPQHF. CDR3 nucleotides: TGCAGCATTTGGGAGAACCACAATCAGCCCCAGCATTTT.

The V and J genes are TRBV10-2 and TRBJ1-2; D possibly corresponds to TRBD1 (6 bases). The CDR3 runs 15 residues. V gave up 3 bases and J gave up 4 bases, with 15 bases separating them. CDR1 is WSHSY, CDR2 SAAADI, per germline. CDR3 nucleotides: TGCGCCAGCAGTGAAATGGGGGGGCGCTTCTATGGCTACACCTTC. Translation: CASSEMGGRFYGYTF.

The chain employs TRBV7-9 and TRBJ1-1, with unresolved D. CDR3 length: 15 residues. The V gene lost 1 base and the J gene lost 4 bases, with 13 bases spanning the gap. Germline V CDR1 and CDR2: SEHNR, FQNEAQ (reference sequence). The CDR3 reads CASSLDGGWVTEAFF. CDR3 sequence (DNA): TGTGCCAGCAGCTTAGATGGCGGTTGGGTCACTGAAGCTTTCTTT. The variable domain in full, completed from reference TRBV7-9 and TRBJ1-1, reads DTGVSQNPRHKITKRGQNVTFRCDPISEHNRLYWYRQTLGQGPEFLTYFQNEAQLEKSRLLSDRFSAERPKGSFSTLEIQRTEQGDSAMYLCASSLDGGWVTEAFFGQGTRLTVV.

V gene TRBV4-3 combines with J gene TRBJ2-4; TRBD1 aligns across 11 bases. The CDR3 covers 16 residues. J gave up 1 base and V 4 bases, and 3 bases lay outside the gene matches. From germline, CDR1 is LGHNA and CDR2 YSLEER. CDR3 DNA: TGCGCCAGCAGCCTTGGGACAGGGGGGGCCAAAAACATTCAGTACTTC. This sequence encodes CASSLGTGGAKNIQYF.

This clone has only one observation. The genes are TRBV5-1 and TRBJ2-7, with 8 bases that match TRBD1. The length of the CDR3 is 14 residues. V shed 0 bases, J shed 3 bases, and the junction held 2 bases outside the gene matches. Germline V gene data show CDR1 as SGHRS and CDR2 as YFSETQ. In DNA form, the CDR3 reads TGCGCCAGCAGCTTGGATGGACAGGGCTACGAGCAGTACTTC. Translated: CASSLDGQGYEQYF.

V gene TRBV10-1 combines with J gene TRBJ2-7; 9 bases are shared with TRBD2. Germline V lookup: CDR1 WNHNN, CDR2 SYGVQD (reference sequence). The trim removed 6 bases at V and 7 bases at J, leaving 7 bases unmatched. The CDR3 consists of 13 residues. The CDR3 DNA reads TGCGCCAGCAGCTTAGCGGGAGCCAGGGAGCAGTACTTC. Translation gives CASSLAGAREQYF.

V is TRBV10-1 and J is TRBJ2-7; the match to TRBD1 covers 8 bases. From germline, CDR1 is WNHNN and CDR2 SYGVQD (reference sequence). Trimming cost V 5 bases and J 1 base; bases outside gene matches: 4. The CDR3 covers 14 residues. CDR3 protein: CASSTGTGSYEQYF. DNA for the CDR3: TGCGCCAGCAGTACCGGGACAGGATCCTACGAGCAGTACTTC.

Comment on this clone: One junction end does not reproduce the germline sequence, and a read error may be involved. The rearrangement joins TRBV7-2 to TRBJ2-7, with a weak D call TRBD2 (6 bases). Germline V gene sequence: CDR1 SGHTA, CDR2 FQGNSA. This CDR3 comprises 11 residues. The CDR3 is CASSTTRGITF. In DNA, the CDR3 is TGTGCCAGCAGTACAACACGCGGGATCACCTTC.

The chain employs TRBV7-2 and TRBJ1-5, with a tentative D call TRBD1 (6 bases). CDR3 length: 15 residues. V shed 4 bases and J shed 0 bases, with 10 bases lying between them. The germline V gene has CDR1 SGHTA and CDR2 FQGNSA. CDR3 sequence reads: CASSSGVFSNQPQHF. CDR3 DNA sequence: TGTGCCAGCAGCTCAGGGGTCTTTAGCAATCAGCCCCAGCATTTT.

The rearrangement links TRBV2 to TRBJ1-1; D uncertain. CDR3 length: 13 residues. Looked up from germline, CDR1 is SNHLY and CDR2 is FYNNEI. Trimming cost V 6 bases and J 1 base, with 9 bases left between them. The CDR3 reads CASSADSNTEAFF. DNA for the CDR3: TGTGCCAGCAGCGCGGACTCGAACACTGAAGCTTTCTTT.

The genes are TRBV7-6 and TRBJ1-2; D might be TRBD1 (6 bases). V lost 5 bases, J lost 3 bases, and 16 bases lay in between. Germline V gene data show CDR1 as SGHVS and CDR2 as FNYEAQ. The CDR3 is made up of 15 amino acids. CDR3 in DNA: TGTGCCAGCAGCGACAGGTCCGGAGGACACTATGGCTACACCTTC. This sequence encodes CASSDRSGGHYGYTF.

The CDR3 spells CAWSAGQGINQPQHF. In DNA, the CDR3 is TGTGCCTGGAGTGCCGGACAGGGGATTAATCAGCCCCAGCATTTT. V gene TRBV30 combines with J gene TRBJ1-5; 9 bases agree with TRBD1. The trim removed 1 base at V and 4 bases at J, leaving 5 bases unmatched. The CDR3 length is 15 residues. Germline CDR1 GTSNPN, CDR2 SVGIG (reference sequence).

The J gene is TRBJ1-1, the V gene TRBV27; unclear D gene. Germline V gene lookup returns CDR1 MNHEY and CDR2 SMNVEV (reference sequence). The CDR3 spans 14 residues. V was clipped by 4 bases and J by 4 bases, with 13 bases between them. The CDR3 loop is CASSSYPGGTEAFF. The CDR3 DNA reads as TGTGCCAGCAGTTCCTATCCCGGAGGCACTGAAGCTTTCTTT.

V gene TRBV6-5 combines with J gene TRBJ1-5; TRBD1 matches at 7 bases. J was trimmed by 4 bases and V by 9 bases; bases with no gene match: 6. This CDR3 has 13 amino acids. CDR1 and CDR2 from the germline V gene are MNHEY and SVGAGI. CDR3 amino acids: CASSGQQNQPQHF. CDR3 DNA sequence: TGTGCCAGTTCGGGACAGCAAAATCAGCCCCAGCATTTT.

DNA of the CDR3: TGTGCCAGCAGCTTGTCCCCAATGAACACTGAAGCTTTCTTT. Residues: CASSLSPMNTEAFF. This chain uses TRBV5-6 with TRBJ1-1; D unresolved. The germline CDR1 and CDR2 sequences are SGHDT and YYEEEE. V was pared by 1 base and J by 0 bases, with 7 bases between. The CDR3 is 14 amino acids.

V gene TRBV29-1 combines with J gene TRBJ1-2; 9 bases match TRBD1. The CDR3 runs to 13 residues. J was trimmed by 1 base and V by 8 bases; bases with no gene match: 5. CDR1 and CDR2 (germline): SQVTM, ANQGSEA. CDR3 sequence (DNA): TGCAGCTCCGGACAGGGGCTTAACTATGGCTACACCTTC. Its translation is CSSGQGLNYGYTF.

This rearrangement joins TRBV9 to TRBJ1-2; the D gene is possibly TRBD1 (5 bases). V lost 4 bases and J lost 8, with 18 bases in between. Germline V lookup: CDR1 SGDLS, CDR2 YYNGEE. CDR3 size: 14 residues. The CDR3: CASSPDPGLGGYTF. DNA of the CDR3: TGTGCCAGCAGCCCAGACCCAGGGTTAGGAGGCTACACCTTC.

This chain connects TRBV4-1 to TRBJ2-7; possible D gene TRBD1, 5 bases. The CDR3 length is 15 residues. Germline-derived CDR1 and CDR2 are MGHRA and YSYEKL. V lost 0 bases, J lost 4 bases, and 13 bases lay in between. CDR3 DNA: TGCGCCAGCAGCCAAGAAGGCGGCAGACAGTACGAGCAGTACTTC. It is translated as CASSQEGGRQYEQYF.